This TCR beta chain was found in a study of shared clonotypes between healthy human individuals. Germline V gene data show CDR1 as LNHDA and CDR2 as SQIVND (reference sequence). The CDR3 has 14 amino acids. Trimming stripped 1 base from V and 8 bases from J, with 12 bases between. Per the original methods: Owing to the provision of junction-only sequences devoid of quality scores by immunoSEQ, filtering differed. The assay was immunoSEQ multiplex PCR, and TCRdb's table has in-frame clones only and misses some. D and trimming come from the DNA, and the V and J calls and clone size come from that table. This table holds about 2.4 million clones, 90% to 95% found once. This clone was detected once. Each sample came from a Caucasian adult donor living in Nashville, Tennessee.

This sequence joins TRBV19 and TRBJ2-1; D ambiguous. Sequenced sample: naive CD4+ T cells from PBMCs. The sample's subset: CD45RA+ positively selected. This clonotype originated in a young man in good health. Some clones in this sample may be carry-over from other donors' samples. The CDR3, as DNA: TGTGCCAGTAGTATAGGGTTAGCCCTCGATGAGCAGTTCTTC. Translation: CASSIGLALDEQFF.